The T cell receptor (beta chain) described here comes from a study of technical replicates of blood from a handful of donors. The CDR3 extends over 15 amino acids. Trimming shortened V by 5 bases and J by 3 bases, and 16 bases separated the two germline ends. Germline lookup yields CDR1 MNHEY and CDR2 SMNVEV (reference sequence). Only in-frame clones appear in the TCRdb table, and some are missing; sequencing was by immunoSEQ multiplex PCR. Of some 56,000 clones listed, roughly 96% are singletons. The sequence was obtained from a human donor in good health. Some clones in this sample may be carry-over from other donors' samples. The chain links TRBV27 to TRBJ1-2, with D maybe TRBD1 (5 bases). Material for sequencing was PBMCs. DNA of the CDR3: TGTGCCAGCAGTCCCCGGACGGGGGGGGACTATGGCTACACCTTC. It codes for CASSPRTGGDYGYTF.